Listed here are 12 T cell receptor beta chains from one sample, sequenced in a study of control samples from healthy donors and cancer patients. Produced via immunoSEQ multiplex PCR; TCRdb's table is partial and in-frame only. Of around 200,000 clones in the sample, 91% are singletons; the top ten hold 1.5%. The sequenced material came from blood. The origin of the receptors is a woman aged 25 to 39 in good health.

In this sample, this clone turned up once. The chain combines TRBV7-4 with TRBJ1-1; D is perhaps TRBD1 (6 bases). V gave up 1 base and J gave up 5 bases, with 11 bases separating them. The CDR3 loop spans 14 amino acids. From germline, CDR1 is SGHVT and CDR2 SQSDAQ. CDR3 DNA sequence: TGTGCCAGCAGCTTAGTAGGGCAGGGGACTGAAGCTTTCTTT. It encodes CASSLVGQGTEAFF.

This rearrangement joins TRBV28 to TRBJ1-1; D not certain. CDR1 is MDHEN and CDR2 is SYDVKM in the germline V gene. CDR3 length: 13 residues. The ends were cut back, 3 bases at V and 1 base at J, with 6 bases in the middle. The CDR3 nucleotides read TGTGCCAGCAGTTTTGAGGGGAACACTGAAGCTTTCTTT. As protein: CASSFEGNTEAFF.

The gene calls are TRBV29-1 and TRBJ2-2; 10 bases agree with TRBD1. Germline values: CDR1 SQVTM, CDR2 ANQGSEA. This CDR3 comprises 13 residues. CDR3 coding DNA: TGCAGTTCGGACAGGGGGGCGGGCGGGGAGCTGTTTTTT. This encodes CSSDRGAGGELFF.

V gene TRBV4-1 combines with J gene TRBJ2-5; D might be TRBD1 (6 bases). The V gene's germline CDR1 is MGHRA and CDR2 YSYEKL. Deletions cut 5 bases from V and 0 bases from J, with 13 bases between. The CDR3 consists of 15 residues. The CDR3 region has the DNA TGCGCCAGCAGCTTATCGACAGGTTACCAAGAGACCCAGTACTTC. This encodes CASSLSTGYQETQYF.

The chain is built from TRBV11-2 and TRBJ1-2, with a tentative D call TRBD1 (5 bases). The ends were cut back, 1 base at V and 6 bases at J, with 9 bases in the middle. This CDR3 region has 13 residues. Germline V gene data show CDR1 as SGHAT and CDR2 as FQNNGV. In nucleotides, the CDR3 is TGTGCCAGCAGCTTAGGGGGCAGCCATGGCTACACCTTC. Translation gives CASSLGGSHGYTF.

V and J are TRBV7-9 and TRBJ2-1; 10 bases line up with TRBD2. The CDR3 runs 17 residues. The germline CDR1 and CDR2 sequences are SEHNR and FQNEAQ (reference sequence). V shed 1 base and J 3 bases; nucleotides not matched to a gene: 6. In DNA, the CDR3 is TGTGCCAGCAGCTTAGGTGCTAGCGGGGGTATCTACAATGAGCAGTTCTTC. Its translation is CASSLGASGGIYNEQFF.

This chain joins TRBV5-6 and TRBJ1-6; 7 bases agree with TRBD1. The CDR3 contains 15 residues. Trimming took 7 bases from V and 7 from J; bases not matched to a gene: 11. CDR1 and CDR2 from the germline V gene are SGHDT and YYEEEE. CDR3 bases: TGTGCCAGCGGGATATCGACAGGGATCAATTCACCCCTCCACTTT. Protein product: CASGISTGINSPLHF. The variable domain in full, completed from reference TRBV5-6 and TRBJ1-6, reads DAGVTQSPTHLIKTRGQQVTLRCSPKSGHDTVSWYQQALGQGPQFIFQYYEEEERQRGNFPDRFSGHQFPNYSSELNVNALLLGDSALYLCASGISTGINSPLHFGNGTRLTVT.

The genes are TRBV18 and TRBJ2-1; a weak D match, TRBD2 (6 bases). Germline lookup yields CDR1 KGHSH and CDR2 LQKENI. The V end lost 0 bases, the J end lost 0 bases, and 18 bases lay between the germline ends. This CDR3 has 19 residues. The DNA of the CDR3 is TGTGCCAGCTCACCACCGGCAGGGTGGAGGGAGAGCTCCTACAATGAGCAGTTCTTC. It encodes CASSPPAGWRESSYNEQFF.

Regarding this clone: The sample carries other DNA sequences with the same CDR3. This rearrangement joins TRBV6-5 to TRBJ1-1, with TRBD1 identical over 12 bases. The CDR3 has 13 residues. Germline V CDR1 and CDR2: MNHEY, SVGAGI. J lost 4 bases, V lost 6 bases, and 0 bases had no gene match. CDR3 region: CASRGQGATEAFF. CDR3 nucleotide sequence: TGTGCCAGCAGGGGACAGGGGGCCACTGAAGCTTTCTTT.

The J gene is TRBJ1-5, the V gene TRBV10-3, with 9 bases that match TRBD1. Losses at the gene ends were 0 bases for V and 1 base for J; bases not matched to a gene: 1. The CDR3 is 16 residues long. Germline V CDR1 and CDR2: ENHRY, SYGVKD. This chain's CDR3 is CAISESQGASNQPQHF. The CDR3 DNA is TGTGCCATCAGTGAGTCACAGGGGGCGAGCAATCAGCCCCAGCATTTT.

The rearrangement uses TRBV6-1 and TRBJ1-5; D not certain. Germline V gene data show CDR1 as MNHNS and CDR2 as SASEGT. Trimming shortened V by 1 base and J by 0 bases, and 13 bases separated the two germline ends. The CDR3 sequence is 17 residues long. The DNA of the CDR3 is TGTGCCAGCAGTGAAGTCGGGAACAGATATAGCAATCAGCCCCAGCATTTT. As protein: CASSEVGNRYSNQPQHF.

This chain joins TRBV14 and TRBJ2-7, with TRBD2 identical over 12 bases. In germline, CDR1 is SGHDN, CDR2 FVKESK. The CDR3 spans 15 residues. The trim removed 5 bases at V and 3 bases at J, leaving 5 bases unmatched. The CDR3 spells CASSDGTSGHYEQYF. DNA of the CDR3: TGTGCCAGCAGCGACGGGACTAGCGGGCACTACGAGCAGTACTTC. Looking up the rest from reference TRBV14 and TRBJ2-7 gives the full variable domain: EAGVTQFPSHSVIEKGQTVTLRCDPISGHDNLYWYRRVMGKEIKFLLHFVKESKQDESGMPNNRFLAERTGGTYSTLKVQPAELEDSGVYFCASSDGTSGHYEQYFGPGTRLTVT.